This T cell receptor (beta chain) was sequenced for a study of T cells in Graves' hyperthyroidism and ophthalmopathy. This CDR3 contains 14 residues. Germline values: CDR1 LNHDA, CDR2 SQIVND (reference sequence). V was clipped by 5 bases and J by 5 bases; unmatched bases: 9. General observations from the study: Blood also carried most thyroid clonotypes expanded above 0.001. A model of 13 V-J features distinguished ophthalmopathy from stable hyperthyroidism.

Amplification of TCR beta CDR3 regions was performed using RNA transcripts as template. First-round RT-PCR of the TCR CDR3 relied on the HTBI primer set. TCRdb recomputed calls from the multiplex PCR reads with MiXCR, one row per CDR3 protein. The sample records around 520,000 distinct CDR3 sequences, around 13% being singletons. In its sample, this clonotype was seen many times. The antigen is not known. V is TRBV19 and J is TRBJ2-7; 7 nucleotides line up with TRBD2. This clonotype was obtained from a woman in her 40s with Graves' hyperthyroidism. Sequenced: blood. CDR3 region: CASSPSTGGHEQYF. CDR3 nucleotide sequence: TGTGCCAGTAGTCCCTCGACGGGAGGACACGAGCAGTACTTC.